This T cell receptor (beta chain) is from a study of T cell changes during pregnancy in multiple sclerosis. Using immunoSEQ multiplex PCR, the repertoire was profiled, and TCRdb retains in-frame clones only, with some absent. Of 45,000 to 65,000 clones in the sample, about nine tenths were seen once. The clonotype comes from a female donor with multiple sclerosis, enrolled in a pregnancy study. Sample: CD4+ T cells from peripheral blood mononuclear cells, taken in the third trimester of pregnancy.

The CDR3 DNA follows: TGTGCCAGCAGTTCGAGCGGGGGCCACACCTACGAGCAGTACTTC. The encoded protein is CASSSSGGHTYEQYF. The chain employs TRBV7-6 and TRBJ2-7; 8 nucleotides align to TRBD2. V trimming: 6 bases; J trimming: 2 bases; junction bases outside the gene matches: 9. Germline CDR1 SGHVS, CDR2 FNYEAQ. CDR3 length: 15 amino acids.